This T cell receptor beta chain came from a study of T cell responses to AZD1222 COVID-19 vaccine. On this clone: Antigen unknown.

General study points: Reports say nearly half of spike-specific TCRs go after unmutated variant regions.

CDR1 SGHTA and CDR2 FQGTGA come from the germline V gene. V shed 8 bases and J shed 0 bases, with 10 bases lying between them. The CDR3 runs to 14 residues. Assay used: immunoSEQ multiplex PCR; TCRdb lists only in-frame clones, some missing. The sample has roughly 140,000 clones; more than 75% are singletons. This rearrangement joins TRBV7-3 to TRBJ2-2; D gene ambiguous. This clonotype originated in an adult who received the AZD1222 COVID-19 vaccine. The source material was peripheral blood, sampled 28 days after the second AZD1222 dose. CDR3 in amino acids: CASGVNSNTGELFF. The CDR3 DNA is TGTGCCAGCGGGGTTAATTCGAACACCGGGGAGCTGTTTTTT.